The next 23 T cell receptor beta chains were all read from a single sample in a study of tumor-infiltrating lymphocytes in glioblastoma multiforme. TCR beta libraries were built from RNA through three nested multiplex PCR rounds using modified ARM-PCR. A single record per CDR3 protein comes from TCRdb applying MiXCR to the multiplex PCR reads. The sample consists of some 15,000 distinct CDR3 sequences, 73% of them appearing once. Sequencing used brain tumor tissue. The receptors come from a male donor with glioblastoma.

Comment on this clonotype: Because it lacks the conserved phenylalanine or tryptophan at the end, this CDR3 is likely a read error. This chain joins TRBV11-2 and TRBJ2-2; tentatively, D is TRBD1 or TRBD2 (5 bases each). V dropped 6 bases and J dropped 1 base, with 18 bases sitting between them. CDR1 and CDR2 from the germline V gene are SGHAT and FQNNGV. The CDR3 is 17 amino acids. CDR3 in DNA: TGTGCCAGCAGTTCGAGGGTTCAGGGTCGGAACACCGGGGAGCTGTTTTGT. Its translation: CASSSRVQGRNTGELFC.

A remark on this clonotype: This CDR3 fails to terminate in the conserved phenylalanine or tryptophan, so it likely reflects a read error. The limits of the CDR3 on the DNA are not certain, so only TCRdb's listed CDR3 is given. The rearrangement uses TRBV4-1 and TRBJ1-1. The CDR3 is 13 amino acids in total, end residues counted. The germline V gene has CDR1 MGHRA and CDR2 YSYEKL. CDR3 sequence: CASSQEISTEALL.

With respect to this clonotype: Compared with germline, one end of the junction differs, possibly owing to a read error. The V gene is TRBV20-1, the J gene TRBJ1-1; D may be TRBD1 (5 bases). Germline V gives CDR1 DFQATT, CDR2 SNEGSKA (reference sequence). This CDR3 has 15 residues. This chain's CDR3 is CSARDGGGLGSETLF. As DNA, the CDR3 is TGCAGTGCTCGAGATGGGGGGGGACTTGGATCTGAAACTCTCTTT.

The genes are TRBV6-2 or TRBV6-3 and TRBJ2-3; 7 nucleotides align to TRBD1. The CDR3 covers 14 residues. Trimming cost V 4 bases and J 2 bases; bases outside gene matches: 3. The germline gives CDR1 MNHEY, CDR2 SVGEGT. CDR3 sequence reads: CASSSGTDTDTQYF. DNA of the CDR3: TGTGCCAGCAGTTCCGGGACAGACACAGATACGCAGTATTTT.

The chain combines TRBV11-3 with TRBJ2-1; D not certain. CDR1 and CDR2 from the germline V gene are SGHNT and YENEEA. V lost 1 base and J 9 bases, leaving 7 bases between the germline ends. This CDR3 is built from 12 residues. CDR3: CASSLVPSEQFF. In nucleotides, the CDR3 is TGTGCCAGCAGCTTAGTCCCCAGTGAGCAGTTCTTC.

The CDR3 DNA sequence: TGTGCCAGTAGCCCTTCCATGGGTTACGAGCAGTACTTC. It specifies CASSPSMGYEQYF. The chain uses TRBV11-3 and TRBJ2-7; unclear D gene. Per the germline V gene, CDR1 is SGHNT and CDR2 is YENEEA. V was clipped by 9 bases and J by 4 bases, with 16 bases between them. This CDR3 has 13 residues.

The chain links TRBV6-1 to TRBJ2-3; D is unclear. Per germline, CDR1 MNHNS and CDR2 SASEGT. This CDR3 contains 12 residues. V was cut by 3 bases and J by 5 bases, with 6 bases left in between. The CDR3 DNA sequence: TGTGCCAGCAGTGACTCACTAGATACGCAGTATTTT. Protein product: CASSDSLDTQYF.

This clonotype is labeled as medium-sized. One end of the junction does not line up with germline, which may come from a read error. The chain is built from TRBV7-9 and TRBJ2-3; the D is unclear. Germline V gene sequence: CDR1 SEHNR, CDR2 FQNEAQ (reference sequence). The CDR3 has 8 amino acids. The DNA for the CDR3 is TGTGCCAGCAGCCACCTCGATTTT. Its translation is CASSHLDF.

The chain joins TRBV7-8 to TRBJ2-2; 8 bases line up with TRBD1. CDR1 is SGHVS and CDR2 is FQNEAQ in the germline V gene. V was clipped by 4 bases and J by 0 bases; unmatched bases: 7. The CDR3 runs to 17 residues. The CDR3 is CASSSKTGVANTGELFF. CDR3 DNA: TGTGCCAGCAGCTCAAAGACAGGGGTAGCGAACACCGGGGAGCTGTTTTTT.

Comments on this clonotype: A read error may produce the germline difference seen at one junction end. J is TRBJ1-5 and V is TRBV30; no clear D gene. The CDR3 consists of 13 residues. Germline V CDR1 and CDR2: GTSNPN, SVGIG (reference sequence). CDR3 amino acids: CAWSVESHQPQHF. The CDR3 DNA reads as TGTGCCTGGAGTGTAGAAAGCCATCAGCCTCAGCATTTT.

Details on this clonotype: One junction end disagrees with the germline gene, perhaps due to a read error. CDR3 in amino acids: CMVSTGGITEAFF. The CDR3 DNA reads TGCATGGTCTCGACAGGGGGCATCACTGAAGCTTTCTTC. This rearrangement joins TRBV20-1 to TRBJ1-1, with 10 bases lining up with TRBD1. The germline CDR1 and CDR2 sequences are DFQATT and SNEGSKA (reference sequence). CDR3 size: 13 residues.

V usage is TRBV4-1 and J usage is TRBJ1-5; D is uncertain. Germline values: CDR1 MGHRA, CDR2 YSYEKL. This CDR3 has 12 amino acids. The V end was cut by 1 base, the J end by 6 bases, with 4 bases between. The CDR3 here is CASSQGGQPQHF. The CDR3 DNA reads TGCGCCAGCAGCCAAGGAGGTCAGCCCCAGCATTTT.

This clonotype was counted a few times. The missing conserved phenylalanine or tryptophan at the end of this CDR3 makes a read error likely. This chain uses TRBV20-1 with TRBJ2-5; either TRBD1 or TRBD2 may supply D (5 bases each). Germline V gives CDR1 DFQATT, CDR2 SNEGSKA (reference sequence). The CDR3 consists of 15 residues. The CDR3 region has the DNA TGCAGTGCTAGAGATTTGGGACCAGCGGAAGAGATCCAGTACGTC. This gives the protein CSARDLGPAEEIQYV.

Ten or more counts support this clonotype. A much more abundant neighbour one base away suggests this may be a read error. The chain uses TRBV20-1 and TRBJ2-7; 7 nucleotides line up with TRBD2. This CDR3 is 15 amino acids long. Germline V gene lookup returns CDR1 DFQATT and CDR2 SNEGSKA (reference sequence). J lost 4 bases, V lost 1 base, and 10 bases had no gene match. The CDR3 is CSARGINWEGYEQYF. The CDR3 region has the DNA TGCAGTGCTAGAGGTATCAACTGGGAGGGATACGAGCAGTACTTC.

Worth noting for this clonotype: One end of the junction varies from germline; a read error may be responsible. The chain recombines TRBV3-1 with TRBJ2-1, with D perhaps TRBD1 (6 bases). This CDR3 contains 15 residues. From germline, CDR1 is LGHDT and CDR2 YNNKEL (reference sequence). The CDR3 loop is CASSQAYRVANEQFF. The CDR3 bases are TGCGCCAGCAGCCAAGCTTACAGGGTGGCCAATGAGCAGTTCTTC.

A remark on this clonotype: A read error may account for a junction end that differs from germline. The rearrangement uses TRBV12-3 or TRBV12-4 and TRBJ2-7; possible D gene TRBD2, 5 bases. The CDR3 runs 12 residues. In DNA form, the CDR3 reads TGTGCCGGCAGTTTAAGGCCGGGAGAGCAGTACTTC. It yields the protein CAGSLRPGEQYF.

As concerns this clonotype: A read error may account for a junction end that differs from germline. The chain couples TRBV29-1 to TRBJ1-2; D not certain. CDR3 size: 14 residues. Germline loops: CDR1 SQVTM, CDR2 ANQGSEA. In DNA, the CDR3 is TGCAGCCCTCCACGGACTGGGGTTAACGATGGCTACACCTTC. Encoded protein: CSPPRTGVNDGYTF.

The J gene is TRBJ2-3, the V gene TRBV29-1; a possible D gene is TRBD2 (6 bases). The CDR3 spans 13 residues. Germline V lookup: CDR1 SQVTM, CDR2 ANQGSEA. Trimming cost V 1 base and J 5 bases, with 10 bases left between them. The CDR3 region has the DNA TGCAGCGTTGAAGCCGGGACTGTAGATACGCAGTATTTT. Protein: CSVEAGTVDTQYF.

The chain is built from TRBV11-2 and TRBJ2-5, with TRBD2 matching over 8 bases. Losses at the gene ends were 6 bases for V and 5 bases for J; bases not matched to a gene: 14. The CDR3 is 16 amino acids. Per the germline V gene, CDR1 is SGHAT and CDR2 is FQNNGV. The CDR3 here is CASRSGTIGGAETQYF. The CDR3 nucleotides read TGTGCCAGCAGATCCGGGACTATCGGGGGGGCTGAGACCCAGTACTTC.

As regards this clonotype: Germline and junction disagree at one end, which may indicate a read error. The V and J genes are TRBV11-1 and TRBJ2-2; no firm D call. The CDR3 contains 15 residues. Germline V gene lookup returns CDR1 SGHAT and CDR2 FQDESV (reference sequence). CDR3 sequence (DNA): TGTGCCATCAGCTTGATGCCGGCGGACACCGGGGAGCTGTTTTTT. Translating gives CAISLMPADTGELFF. Full variable domain (rest looked up from reference TRBV11-1 and TRBJ2-2): EAEVAQSPRYKITEKSQAVAFWCDPISGHATLYWYRQILGQGPELLVQFQDESVVDDSQLPKDRFSAERLKGVDSTLKIQPAELGDSAMYLCAISLMPADTGELFFGEGSRLTVL.

The chain recombines TRBV6-5 with TRBJ2-7; 9 bases are a match to TRBD1. CDR1 and CDR2 from the germline V gene are MNHEY and SVGAGI. The CDR3 runs 15 residues. The ends lost 2 bases at V and 1 base at J; junction bases unmatched: 3. The CDR3 bases are TGTGCCAGCAGTTACACAGGGGGCAGGTCCTACGAGCAGTACTTC. This gives the protein CASSYTGGRSYEQYF.

The chain is built from TRBV10-3 and TRBJ2-7; D is unresolved. Germline-derived CDR1 and CDR2 are ENHRY and SYGVKD. This CDR3 contains 12 residues. Trimming pared 7 bases from V and 7 bases from J, leaving 14 bases between. The CDR3 sequence is CAIMESGQEQYF. Here the CDR3 DNA reads TGTGCCATCATGGAGTCGGGCCAGGAGCAGTACTTC.

This chain uses TRBV29-1 with TRBJ2-1; D is possibly TRBD1 (5 bases). V was cut by 8 bases and J by 3 bases, with 20 bases left in between. The CDR3 is made up of 15 amino acids. The germline gives CDR1 SQVTM, CDR2 ANQGSEA. The CDR3 nucleotides are TGCAGCTCGTTCGTTCCAGGGTCCTTCTACAATGAGCAGTTCTTC. Protein product: CSSFVPGSFYNEQFF.